The clone carrying this T cell receptor beta chain was seen only once. Its cognate antigen is unknown. Treatment given: some 20 received Ad26.COV2.S at low or high dose, single or two shots; roughly 5 received placebo; per-sample allocation not given. The samples were gathered on day 63 after the first injection of vaccine or placebo. Ad26 vector vaccine expressed Wuhan-strain SARS-CoV-2 spike. TCRdb keeps only in-frame clones here, not all; method: immunoSEQ multiplex PCR. This table holds a few hundred thousand clones, about 90% found once. This sample is part of a study of Ad26.COV2.S vaccination and SARS-CoV-2 variants. Study context: Donor joined the COV1001 Ad26.COV2.S trial arm.

Deletions cut 4 bases from V and 6 bases from J, with 9 bases between. The length of the CDR3 is 13 residues. Germline CDR1 is MNHEY and CDR2 is SVGEGT. Study conclusions and caveats: Reported post-vaccination CD8+ and CD4+ T cell responses to spike showed substantial breadth. TCR breadth and depth estimates may have understated total T cell responses.

The sample was peripheral blood, taken in a trial of Ad26.COV2.S vaccine versus placebo. The rearrangement links TRBV6-2 or TRBV6-3 to TRBJ2-2; no firm D call. The TCR sequence derives from a person between 18 and 60 years old who received the Ad26.COV2.S COVID-19 vaccine or a placebo. CDR3 DNA sequence: TGTGCCAGCAGTTCCGACAACTCCGGGGAGCTGTTTTTT. Translating gives CASSSDNSGELFF.